This TCR beta chain was sequenced during a study of neurological immune-mediated disorders. Germline assignment: CDR1 WNHNN and CDR2 SYGVQD (reference sequence). CDR3 size: 13 residues. V was cut by 5 bases and J by 5 bases, with 9 bases left in between. Time point meaning: longitudinal time-point 2. A single record per CDR3 protein comes from TCRdb applying MiXCR to the 5' RACE reads. The sample includes tens of thousands of distinct CDR3 sequences, around 13% of them seen just once. The sample comprised PBMCs. This sequence was found in a woman between 35 and 50 years old in good health. The chain employs TRBV10-1 and TRBJ2-2; no clear D gene. Here the CDR3 reads CASSPPQTGELFF. The DNA of the CDR3 is TGCGCCAGCAGTCCCCCCCAAACCGGGGAGCTGTTTTTT.